The entry that follows covers one TCR beta chain sequence. Other DNA sequences from this sample encode an identical CDR3 as well. Survey-level TCR beta sequencing used the immunoSEQ assay. TCRdb's table, derived via immunoSEQ multiplex PCR, lists solely in-frame clones and lacks some. The sample records tens of thousands of clones, 80% to 95% being singletons. The TCR was taken from a man aged 35 to 55 with rheumatoid arthritis. What was sequenced was PBMCs.

The CDR3 spells CASSLTSGSYNEQFF. The CDR3, as DNA: TGTGCCAGCAGCCTGACTAGCGGATCCTACAATGAGCAGTTCTTC. V is TRBV5-4 and J is TRBJ2-1; 9 bases align to TRBD2. Germline CDR1 reads SGHNT; CDR2 reads YYREEE (reference sequence). This CDR3 is built from 15 residues. V gave up 4 bases and J gave up 1 base; unmatched junction bases: 3.